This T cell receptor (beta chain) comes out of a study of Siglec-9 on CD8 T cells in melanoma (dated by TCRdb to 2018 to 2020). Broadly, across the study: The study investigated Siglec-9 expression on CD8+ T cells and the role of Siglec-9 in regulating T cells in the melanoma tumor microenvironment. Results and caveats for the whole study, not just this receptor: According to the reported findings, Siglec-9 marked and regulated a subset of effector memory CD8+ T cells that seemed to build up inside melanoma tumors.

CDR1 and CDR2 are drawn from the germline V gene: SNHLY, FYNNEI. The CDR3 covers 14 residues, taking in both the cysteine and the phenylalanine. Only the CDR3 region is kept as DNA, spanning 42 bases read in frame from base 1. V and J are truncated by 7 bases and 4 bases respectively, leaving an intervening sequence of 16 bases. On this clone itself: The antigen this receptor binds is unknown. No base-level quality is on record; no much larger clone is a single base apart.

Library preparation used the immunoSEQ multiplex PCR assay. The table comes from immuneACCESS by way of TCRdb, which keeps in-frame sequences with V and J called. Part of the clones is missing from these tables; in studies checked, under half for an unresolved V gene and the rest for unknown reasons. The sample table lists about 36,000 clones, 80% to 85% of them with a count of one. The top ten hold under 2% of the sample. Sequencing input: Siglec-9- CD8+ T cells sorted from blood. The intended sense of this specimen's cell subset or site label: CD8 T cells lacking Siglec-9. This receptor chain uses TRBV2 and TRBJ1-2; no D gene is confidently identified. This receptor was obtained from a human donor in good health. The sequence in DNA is TGTGCCAGCATCCCAGGCCTTGATTTCTATGGCTACACCTTC. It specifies CASIPGLDFYGYTF.